What follows are 20 T cell receptor beta chains derived from one specimen sequenced in a study of T cell repertoires in cytomegalovirus infection. Using its own MiXCR run on the reads, TCRdb lists one record per CDR3 protein. The sample yields under 95,000 distinct CDR3 sequences, roughly 44% seen once. These TCRs are of unknown antigen specificity. The sequencing used CD8+ T cells from cultured PBMCs, collected from culture after CMV antigen stimulation. The receptors come from a human donor in good health (CMV status not recorded). Some clones in this sample may be carry-over from other donors' samples.

The chain joins TRBV27 to TRBJ1-1; D might be TRBD1 (6 bases). This CDR3 is built from 13 residues. Germline V gene sequence: CDR1 MNHEY, CDR2 SMNVEV (reference sequence). Trimming cost V 3 bases and J 4 bases, with 9 bases left between them. In DNA form, the CDR3 reads TGTGCCAGCAGTTTTTCACAGGGCACTGAAGCTTTCTTT. It encodes CASSFSQGTEAFF.

The V and J genes are TRBV2 and TRBJ2-1; tentatively, D is TRBD2 (6 bases). Germline V lookup: CDR1 SNHLY, CDR2 FYNNEI. This CDR3 has 15 amino acids. V was shortened by 4 bases and J by 7 bases, with 17 bases between the two germline ends. CDR3 residues: CASSGGGAPGNEQFF. The DNA of the CDR3 is TGTGCCAGCAGTGGGGGCGGGGCCCCTGGAAATGAGCAGTTCTTC.

This clonotype was detected a few times. This rearrangement joins TRBV12-3 or TRBV12-4 to TRBJ1-1; a possible D gene is TRBD1 (5 bases). With 6 bases removed from V and 1 base from J, the gap between germline ends came to 9 bases. The CDR3 covers 13 residues. The CDR3 DNA follows: TGTGCCAGCAGGTTTGGACAGAACACTGAAGCTTTCTTT. It translates to CASRFGQNTEAFF.

This clonotype appeared many times. The rearrangement links TRBV7-8 to TRBJ2-6; 7 nucleotides match TRBD1. Germline values: CDR1 SGHVS, CDR2 FQNEAQ. The CDR3 has 15 amino acids. The trim removed 6 bases at V and 0 bases at J, leaving 2 bases unmatched. CDR3: CASSPGGSGANVLTF. The DNA for the CDR3 is TGTGCCAGCAGTCCAGGGGGCTCTGGGGCCAACGTCCTGACTTTC.

The chain joins TRBV9 to TRBJ2-7; TRBD2 is a possible D gene (6 bases). The CDR3 runs to 15 residues. V lost 3 bases to trimming and J lost 0 bases, with 13 bases between them. Germline V gene lookup returns CDR1 SGDLS and CDR2 YYNGEE. The DNA for the CDR3 is TGTGCCAGCAGCGAGGGGAAGGGAGGCTCCTACGAGCAGTACTTC. It yields the protein CASSEGKGGSYEQYF.

This clonotype was counted between two and nine times. The rearrangement joins TRBV7-8 to TRBJ2-1; 9 bases are shared with TRBD2. The V gene end was trimmed by 4 bases and the J gene end by 8 bases; junction bases not matched to a gene: 15. Germline V lookup: CDR1 SGHVS, CDR2 FQNEAQ. The CDR3 sequence is 17 residues long. The CDR3: CASSSPYSAGGRDEQFF. The DNA of the CDR3 is TGTGCCAGCAGCTCGCCCTACTCTGCGGGAGGGCGGGATGAGCAGTTCTTC.

This clonotype was detected a few times. The rearrangement uses TRBV7-9 and TRBJ2-7; the D gene is possibly TRBD2 (5 bases). Germline V CDR1 and CDR2: SEHNR, FQNEAQ (reference sequence). Between the trimmed V and J ends, which lost 5 bases and 3 bases, there was a span of 20 bases. The CDR3 is 16 amino acids. The CDR3: CASSPGADLGIYEQYF. Written as DNA, the CDR3 is TGTGCCAGCAGCCCCGGAGCGGATCTGGGAATCTACGAGCAGTACTTC.

V and J are TRBV5-6 and TRBJ1-1; possible D gene TRBD1, 5 bases. The CDR3 covers 15 residues. Germline loops: CDR1 SGHDT, CDR2 YYEEEE. V was cut by 4 bases and J by 6 bases, with 19 bases left in between. CDR3 nucleotide sequence: TGTGCCAGCAGCGGCGTGGGGGAGGAGGTCTCTGAAGCTTTCTTT. This codes for CASSGVGEEVSEAFF.

This clonotype was picked up a small number of times. V is TRBV24-1 and J is TRBJ1-1; possible D gene TRBD1, 5 bases. With 6 bases removed from V and 5 bases from J, the gap between germline ends came to 12 bases. Germline V gene lookup returns CDR1 KGHDR and CDR2 SFDVKD. This CDR3 is 13 amino acids long. In DNA form, the CDR3 reads TGTGCCACCAGTTGGGCGGGGGGAACTGAAGCTTTCTTT. Encoded protein: CATSWAGGTEAFF.

This clonotype has more than one count but fewer than ten. This sequence joins TRBV7-3 and TRBJ2-1; possible D gene TRBD2, 6 bases. The CDR3 runs to 16 residues. V was shortened by 1 base and J by 3 bases, with 13 bases between the two germline ends. The V gene's germline CDR1 is SGHTA and CDR2 FQGTGA. The CDR3 loop is CASSLMASRGYNEQFF. DNA of the CDR3: TGTGCCAGCAGCTTAATGGCCTCGCGGGGCTACAATGAGCAGTTCTTC.

This chain uses TRBV28 with TRBJ1-5, with a weak D call TRBD1 (5 bases). CDR1 and CDR2 (germline): MDHEN, SYDVKM. CDR3 size: 19 residues. Deletions cut 1 base from V and 4 bases from J, with 23 bases between. The CDR3 protein is CASSLSPSLARGSNQPQHF. In DNA form, the CDR3 reads TGTGCCAGCAGTTTATCCCCCTCACTGGCTAGGGGAAGTAATCAGCCCCAGCATTTT.

This clonotype was detected only a few times. The chain is built from TRBV5-4 and TRBJ2-1; 9 nucleotides line up with TRBD2. Trimming removed 4 bases from V and 6 bases from J; junction bases left unmatched: 14. Germline V gives CDR1 SGHNT, CDR2 YYREEE (reference sequence). This CDR3 has 17 residues. The CDR3 nucleotides are TGTGCCAGCAGCCATGGGACTAGCCTAGGGCCTTCCAATGAGCAGTTCTTC. It is translated as CASSHGTSLGPSNEQFF.

The genes are TRBV7-9 and TRBJ1-5; 11 bases align to TRBD1. With 5 bases clipped from V and 6 bases from J, the junction kept 3 bases outside the gene matches. The germline CDR1 and CDR2 sequences are SEHNR and FQNEAQ (reference sequence). The CDR3 totals 14 residues. The CDR3 loop is CASSGTGGRQPQHF. CDR3 DNA: TGTGCCAGCAGCGGGACAGGGGGTCGTCAGCCCCAGCATTTT.

J is TRBJ2-7 and V is TRBV10-3; D is perhaps TRBD1 (5 bases). This CDR3 comprises 13 residues. Deletions cut 2 bases from V and 6 bases from J, with 11 bases between. In germline, CDR1 is ENHRY, CDR2 SYGVKD. The CDR3, as DNA: TGTGCCATCAGTGAGGCCAGGGTCACCGAGCAGTACTTC. Its protein is CAISEARVTEQYF.

The chain carries TRBV6-1 and TRBJ2-2; 7 bases are shared with TRBD2. V shed 7 bases and J 6 bases; nucleotides not matched to a gene: 5. CDR3 length: 13 amino acids. Per the germline V gene, CDR1 is MNHNS and CDR2 is SASEGT. The CDR3 DNA reads TGTGCCAGCAACCCTCGGGGGGCCGGGGAGCTGTTTTTT. Its protein is CASNPRGAGELFF.

This clonotype has at least ten counts. The chain links TRBV27 to TRBJ2-5; 11 bases map to TRBD1. The V gene end was trimmed by 2 bases and the J gene end by 2 bases; junction bases not matched to a gene: 7. Germline V gene data show CDR1 as MNHEY and CDR2 as SMNVEV (reference sequence). The CDR3 contains 17 residues. The CDR3 nucleotides read TGTGCCAGCAGTTTACGGACAGGGGGCGGCGGGCAAGAGACCCAGTACTTC. Amino acid sequence: CASSLRTGGGGQETQYF.

The table lists this clonotype with a few counts. The chain recombines TRBV7-9 with TRBJ1-2; 7 bases line up with TRBD1. Germline V lookup: CDR1 SEHNR, CDR2 FQNEAQ (reference sequence). V lost 5 bases, J lost 0 bases, and 6 bases stayed unmatched. This CDR3 contains 15 residues. CDR3 sequence: CASSGTEGANYGYTF. CDR3 in DNA: TGTGCCAGCAGCGGGACAGAAGGAGCTAACTATGGCTACACCTTC.

This chain connects TRBV7-7 to TRBJ2-3, with D perhaps matching TRBD2 (7 bases). This CDR3 has 15 amino acids. V was clipped by 8 bases and J by 4 bases, with 19 bases between them. The germline V gene has CDR1 SSHAT and CDR2 FNYEAQ (reference sequence). Here the CDR3 DNA reads TGTGCCAGCGGACTTGTGGGGGGGCCGTCAGATACGCAGTATTTT. Protein product: CASGLVGGPSDTQYF.

The table lists this clonotype with many counts. This chain joins TRBV7-2 and TRBJ2-1; 11 positions match TRBD2. CDR1 SGHTA and CDR2 FQGNSA come from the germline V gene. CDR3 size: 17 residues. V dropped 4 bases and J dropped 3; count of bases not matched to a gene: 8. The CDR3 DNA sequence: TGTGCCAGCAGCTACCAACCGGGACTAGCGGACTACAATGAGCAGTTCTTC. The encoded protein is CASSYQPGLADYNEQFF.

The chain employs TRBV10-3 and TRBJ2-7; 7 bases align to TRBD1. Germline V gene sequence: CDR1 ENHRY, CDR2 SYGVKD. V was clipped by 4 bases and J by 0 bases; unmatched bases: 6. The CDR3 loop spans 15 amino acids. The CDR3 coding sequence is TGTGCCATCAGTGGAGGGGACAGATACTCCTACGAGCAGTACTTC. This sequence encodes CAISGGDRYSYEQYF.